This entry concerns a single TCR beta chain. Its antigen is currently unknown. The libraries were made with immunoSEQ v3.0 at survey level. The assay was immunoSEQ multiplex PCR, and TCRdb's table has in-frame clones only and misses some. The sample contains some 24,000 clones, around 90% of which appear only once. The sample is drawn from a study of long-term antiretroviral therapy in people with HIV. On the study more broadly: When the earliest samples were collected, ART was typically delayed until CD4 counts fell.

Points from the study as a whole: On ART adherence, viral resistance or therapy changes, no data were available.

Every donor had one or more pre-ART and two or more post-ART PBMC samples. The sample consisted of unsorted PBMCs, taken 1.8 years before starting antiretroviral therapy. The clonotype originates from a middle-aged man with HIV.

The CDR3 DNA sequence: TGTGCCACCGCCCCCTCCGGGACAGGGGGCAATCAGCCCCAGCATTTT. This translates into CATAPSGTGGNQPQHF. The chain is built from TRBV19 and TRBJ1-5, with 10 nucleotides matching TRBD1. The V gene end was trimmed by 10 bases and the J gene end by 2 bases; junction bases not matched to a gene: 11. The CDR3 runs 16 residues. The V gene's germline CDR1 is LNHDA and CDR2 SQIVND (reference sequence).